This record looks at one TCR beta chain sequence and its context. No antigen is known for it. No per-base quality is available; no much larger clone lies one base away. The CDR3 regions of human TCRbeta chains were analyzed by immunosequencing. Per the authors' processing: Repertoire TCRs were matched against a reference library of SARS-CoV-2-specific TCRs generated with the MIRA antigen-specificity platform. Breadth meant the fraction of unique TCRs that were SARS-CoV-2-associated, whereas depth meant the fraction of total T cells that were SARS-CoV-2-associated. Using the MIRA data, each spike-specific TCR was assigned both to the spike region to which the TCR was reactive and to a CD4 or CD8 class. Log10-transformed breadth and depth values were compared by one-way ANOVA with Sidak's multiple comparisons tests. The table was pulled from immuneACCESS by TCRdb, which kept in-frame rearrangements only. Such tables lose some clones; where checked, under half of the loss comes from unresolved V genes, and the rest has no known cause. That table supplies the V and J calls and clone size; D and trimming were determined from the DNA. This sample has about 140,000 clones in its table, and 80% to 95% of those were observed once. The top ten clonotypes cover around 3.5% of the sample.

Per the germline V gene, MNHEY is the CDR1 and SVGEGT is the CDR2. Compared with germline, V lacks 5 bases and J lacks 0 bases; bases without a gene match: 3. Including the terminal cysteine and phenylalanine, the CDR3 comprises 15 residues. Just the 45-base CDR3 DNA is kept, in frame starting at base 1. The data stem from a study of T cell responses to AZD1222 COVID-19 vaccine (dated by TCRdb to the early 2020s). Some background on the complete study: TCR sequencing covered more than 230 trial participants: 200 to 220 given two doses of AZD1222 and some 25 given two doses of MenACWY control vaccine. Trial participants were enrolled into age subgroups of 18-55, 56-69 and 70-plus years, which contained roughly 150, 30 and 60 TCR-sequenced participants, respectively. Overall study outcomes, separate from this receptor: Nearly half of unique spike-specific TCRs reportedly recognized epitopes outside regions mutated in the B.1.351 and B.1.1.7 variants. In the small 56-69-year group, the increase in depth fell short of significance, most likely because of low power. Spike-specific TCR breadth and depth rose significantly after two AZD1222 doses compared with day 0 and with MenACWY recipients. The whole spike protein was spanned by vaccine-associated CD4 TCRs, and dominant responses were seen in regions 160-218 and 743-854. Conclusions about previously exposed vaccinees are limited, since just five or six AZD1222 recipients were seropositive for SARS-CoV-2 at baseline. Most participants were white British and females outnumbered males, and the authors suggested that clonal diversity may have been underestimated. Because no samples from the day 14 peak response were available, repertoires could be characterized only after the peak T cell response.

Explained via the paper, the time point label denotes: about 28 days (+/-7) after the second vaccine dose. AZD1222 recipients with second doses at about 4 weeks or about 12 weeks were pooled, because spike-specific TCR depth and breadth did not differ between schedules. Vaccinee samples came from UK trials COV001 and COV002, including a single-blind randomized controlled phase 2/3 trial of AZD1222 (ChAdOx1 nCoV-19) in healthy adults. For TCRbeta chain sequencing, PBMC samples from trial participants were taken at day 0 and at day 28 after the second dose. In this chain, TRBV6-2 or TRBV6-3 is recombined with TRBJ1-5, and TRBD1 matches 8 of the central bases. The source material was peripheral blood, sampled 28 days after the second AZD1222 dose. This TCR came from an adult who received the AZD1222 COVID-19 vaccine. The CDR3 is CASSGQGYSNQPQHF. The bases read TGTGCCAGCAGTGGACAGGGCTATAGCAATCAGCCCCAGCATTTT.